The clone carrying this T cell receptor beta chain was recorded a few times. Its matching antigen is unknown. The data belong to a study of Graves' ophthalmopathy and Graves' hyperthyroidism. Study-wide findings and caveats: Ophthalmopathy could be told apart from stable hyperthyroidism by a 13-signature model (around 88% sensitivity, over 65% specificity). In blood appeared most of the expanded thyroid clonotypes whose frequency exceeded 0.001.

There are 15 residues in the CDR3. The V end lost 0 bases, the J end lost 1 base, and 7 bases lay between the germline ends. The germline gives CDR1 SGHTS, CDR2 YDEGEE. The study amplified TCR beta CDR3 regions using RNA transcripts. HTBI primers were used in a first-round RT-PCR, which preceded a second-round multiplex PCR. TCRdb re-called the multiplex PCR reads with MiXCR, one entry per CDR3 protein. Found here are approximately 1.2 million distinct CDR3 sequences, around a third of them singletons; the top ten hold 8.5% to 14%. This chain joins TRBV5-8 and TRBJ2-2, with D hard to call. The receptor's source is an adult man with Graves' hyperthyroidism. The material sequenced was peripheral blood or thyroid tissue (not recorded which). The CDR3 bases are TGTGCCAGCAGCTTGGGTGGAGTGAACACCGGGGAGCTGTTTTTT. It codes for CASSLGGVNTGELFF.